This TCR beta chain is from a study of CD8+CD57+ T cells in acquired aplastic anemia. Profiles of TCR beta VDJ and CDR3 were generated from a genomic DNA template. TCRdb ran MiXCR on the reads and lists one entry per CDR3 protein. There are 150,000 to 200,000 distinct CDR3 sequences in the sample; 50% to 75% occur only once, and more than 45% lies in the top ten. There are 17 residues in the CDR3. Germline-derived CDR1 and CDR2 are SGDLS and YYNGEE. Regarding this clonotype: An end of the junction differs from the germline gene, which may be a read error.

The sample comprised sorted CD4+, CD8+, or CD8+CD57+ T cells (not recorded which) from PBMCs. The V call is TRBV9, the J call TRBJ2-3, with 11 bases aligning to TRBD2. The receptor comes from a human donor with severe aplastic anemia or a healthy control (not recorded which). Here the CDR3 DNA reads TGTGCCGGCAGCGTTAGCCTAGCGGGGGGATATGGAGATACGCAGTATTTT. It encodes CAGSVSLAGGYGDTQYF.